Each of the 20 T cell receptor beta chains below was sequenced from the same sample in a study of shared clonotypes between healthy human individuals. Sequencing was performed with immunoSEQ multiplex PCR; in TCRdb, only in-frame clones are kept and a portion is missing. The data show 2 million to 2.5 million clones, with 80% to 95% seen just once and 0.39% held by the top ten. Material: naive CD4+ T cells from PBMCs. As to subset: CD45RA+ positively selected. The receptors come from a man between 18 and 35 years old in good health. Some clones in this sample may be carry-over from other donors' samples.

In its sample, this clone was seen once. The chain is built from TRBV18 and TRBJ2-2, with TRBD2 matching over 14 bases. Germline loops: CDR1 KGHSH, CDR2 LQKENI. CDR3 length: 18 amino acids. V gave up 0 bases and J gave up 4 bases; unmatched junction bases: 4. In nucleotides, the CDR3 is TGTGCCAGCTCACCACCGGGACTAGCGGGAGCGGGCACCGGGGAGCTGTTTTTT. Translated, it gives CASSPPGLAGAGTGELFF.

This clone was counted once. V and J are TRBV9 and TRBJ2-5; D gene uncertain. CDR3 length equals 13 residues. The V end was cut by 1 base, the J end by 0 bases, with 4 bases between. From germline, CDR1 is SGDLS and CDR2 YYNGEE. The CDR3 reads CASSVSNQETQYF. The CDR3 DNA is TGTGCCAGCAGCGTAAGCAACCAAGAGACCCAGTACTTC.

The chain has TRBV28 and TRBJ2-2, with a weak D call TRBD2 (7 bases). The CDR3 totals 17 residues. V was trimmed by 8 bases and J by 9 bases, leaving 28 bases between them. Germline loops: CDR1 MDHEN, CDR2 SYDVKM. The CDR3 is CASGLGGRRARRRELFF. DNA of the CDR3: TGTGCCAGCGGACTAGGGGGACGCCGAGCACGTCGCCGGGAGCTGTTTTTT.

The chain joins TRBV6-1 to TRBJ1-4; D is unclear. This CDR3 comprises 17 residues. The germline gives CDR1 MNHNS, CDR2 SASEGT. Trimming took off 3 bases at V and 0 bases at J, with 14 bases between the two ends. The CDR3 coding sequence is TGTGCCAGCAGTGAGCGACCTTCCGGTTCAACTAATGAAAAACTGTTTTTT. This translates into CASSERPSGSTNEKLFF.

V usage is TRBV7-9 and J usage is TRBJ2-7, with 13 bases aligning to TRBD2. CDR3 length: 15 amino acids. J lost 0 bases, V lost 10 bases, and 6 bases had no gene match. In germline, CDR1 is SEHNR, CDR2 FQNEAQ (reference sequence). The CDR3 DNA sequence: TGTGCCATAGGGACTAGCGGGAAACACTCCTACGAGCAGTACTTC. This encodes CAIGTSGKHSYEQYF.

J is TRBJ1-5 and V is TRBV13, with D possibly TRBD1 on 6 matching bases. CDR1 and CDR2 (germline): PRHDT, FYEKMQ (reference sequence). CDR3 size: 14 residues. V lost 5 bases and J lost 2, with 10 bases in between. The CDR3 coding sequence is TGTGCCAGCAGCAAAAGACAGGGCAATCAGCCCCAGCATTTT. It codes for CASSKRQGNQPQHF.

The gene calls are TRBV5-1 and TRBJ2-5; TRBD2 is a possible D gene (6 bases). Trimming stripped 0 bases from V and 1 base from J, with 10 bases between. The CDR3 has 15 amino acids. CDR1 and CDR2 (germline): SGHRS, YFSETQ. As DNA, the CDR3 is TGCGCCAGCAGCTTGGTCCTAGCGACCCAAGAGACCCAGTACTTC. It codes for CASSLVLATQETQYF. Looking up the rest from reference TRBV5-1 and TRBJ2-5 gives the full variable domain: KAGVTQTPRYLIKTRGQQVTLSCSPISGHRSVSWYQQTPGQGLQFLFEYFSETQRNKGNFPGRFSGRQFSNSRSEMNVSTLELGDSALYLCASSLVLATQETQYFGPGTRLLVL.

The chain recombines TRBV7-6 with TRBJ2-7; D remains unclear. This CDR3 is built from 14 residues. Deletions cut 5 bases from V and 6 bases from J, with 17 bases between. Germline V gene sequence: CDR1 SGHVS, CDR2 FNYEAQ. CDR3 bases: TGTGCCAGCAGCCTAGGGAAGGCCCCCGGCGAGCAGTACTTC. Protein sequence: CASSLGKAPGEQYF.

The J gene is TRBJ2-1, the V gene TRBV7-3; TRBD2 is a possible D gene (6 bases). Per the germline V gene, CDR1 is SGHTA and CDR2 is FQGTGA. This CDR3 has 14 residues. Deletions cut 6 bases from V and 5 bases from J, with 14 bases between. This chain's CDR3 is CASRPREIDNEQFF. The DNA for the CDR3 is TGTGCCAGCAGACCTCGGGAGATCGACAATGAGCAGTTCTTC.

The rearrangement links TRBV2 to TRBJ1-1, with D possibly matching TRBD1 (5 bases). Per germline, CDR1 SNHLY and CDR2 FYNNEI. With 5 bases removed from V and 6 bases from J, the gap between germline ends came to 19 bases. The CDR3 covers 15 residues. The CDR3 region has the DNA TGTGCCAGCAGTAGAACTGGTCTTCCGGGGGCTGAAGCTTTCTTT. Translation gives CASSRTGLPGAEAFF.

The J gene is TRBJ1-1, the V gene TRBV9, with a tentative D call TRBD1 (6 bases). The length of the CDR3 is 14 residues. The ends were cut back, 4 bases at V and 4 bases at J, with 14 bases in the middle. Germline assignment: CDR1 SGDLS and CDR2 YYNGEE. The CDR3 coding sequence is TGTGCCAGCAGCACCCGTGGGACACCCACTGAAGCTTTCTTT. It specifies CASSTRGTPTEAFF. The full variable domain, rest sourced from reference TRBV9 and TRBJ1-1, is DSGVTQTPKHLITATGQRVTLRCSPRSGDLSVYWYQQSLDQGLQFLIQYYNGEERAKGNILERFSAQQFPDLHSELNLSSLELGDSALYFCASSTRGTPTEAFFGQGTRLTVV.

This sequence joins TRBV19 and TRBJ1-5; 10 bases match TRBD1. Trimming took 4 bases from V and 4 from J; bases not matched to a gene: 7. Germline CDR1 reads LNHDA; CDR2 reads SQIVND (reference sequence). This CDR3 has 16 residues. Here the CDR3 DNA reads TGTGCCAGTAGTACCGGACAGGGGGGCGAGAATCAGCCCCAGCATTTT. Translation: CASSTGQGGENQPQHF. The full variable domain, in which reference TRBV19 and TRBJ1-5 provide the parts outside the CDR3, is DGGITQSPKYLFRKEGQNVTLSCEQNLNHDAMYWYRQDPGQGLRLIYYSQIVNDFQKGDIAEGYSVSREKKESFPLTVTSAQKNPTAFYLCASSTGQGGENQPQHFGDGTRLSIL.

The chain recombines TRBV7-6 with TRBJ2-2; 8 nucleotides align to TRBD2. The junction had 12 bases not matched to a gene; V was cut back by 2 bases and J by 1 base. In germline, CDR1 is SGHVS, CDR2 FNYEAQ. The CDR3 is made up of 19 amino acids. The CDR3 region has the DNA TGTGCCAGCAGCTTATTTCTAGCGACAAGCGGGAGGAACACCGGGGAGCTGTTTTTT. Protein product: CASSLFLATSGRNTGELFF.

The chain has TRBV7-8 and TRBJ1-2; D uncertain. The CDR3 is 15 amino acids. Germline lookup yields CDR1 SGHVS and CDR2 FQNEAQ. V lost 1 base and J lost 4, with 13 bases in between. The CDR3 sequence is CASSLVRVEGYGYTF. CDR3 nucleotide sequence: TGTGCCAGCAGCTTAGTAAGGGTAGAGGGCTATGGCTACACCTTC.

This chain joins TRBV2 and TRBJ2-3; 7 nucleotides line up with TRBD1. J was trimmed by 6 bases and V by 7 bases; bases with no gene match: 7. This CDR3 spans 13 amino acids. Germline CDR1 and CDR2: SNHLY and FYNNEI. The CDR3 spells CASKEGAPDTQYF. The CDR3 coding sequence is TGTGCCAGCAAAGAGGGGGCCCCGGATACGCAGTATTTT.

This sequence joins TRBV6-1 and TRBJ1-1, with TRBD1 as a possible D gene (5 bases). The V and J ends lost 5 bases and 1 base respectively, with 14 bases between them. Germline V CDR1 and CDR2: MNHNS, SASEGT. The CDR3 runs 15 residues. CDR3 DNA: TGTGCCAGCAGTAGCAGGGCGACTGGGAACACTGAAGCTTTCTTT. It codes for CASSSRATGNTEAFF.

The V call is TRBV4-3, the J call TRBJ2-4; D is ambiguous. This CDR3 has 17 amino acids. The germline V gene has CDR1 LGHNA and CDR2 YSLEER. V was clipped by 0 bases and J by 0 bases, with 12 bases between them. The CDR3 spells CASSQDWLGRAKNIQYF. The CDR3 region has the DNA TGCGCCAGCAGCCAAGATTGGTTAGGCAGAGCCAAAAACATTCAGTACTTC.

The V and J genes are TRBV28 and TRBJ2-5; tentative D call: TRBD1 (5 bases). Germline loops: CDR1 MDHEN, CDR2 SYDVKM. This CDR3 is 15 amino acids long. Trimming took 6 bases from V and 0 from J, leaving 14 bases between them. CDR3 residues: CASSWERQYQETQYF. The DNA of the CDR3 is TGTGCCAGCAGCTGGGAAAGACAGTACCAAGAGACCCAGTACTTC.

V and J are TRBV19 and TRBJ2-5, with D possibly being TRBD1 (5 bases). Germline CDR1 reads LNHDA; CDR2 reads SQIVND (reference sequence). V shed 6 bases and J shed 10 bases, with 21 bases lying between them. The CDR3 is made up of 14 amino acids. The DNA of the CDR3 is TGTGCCAGTAGATCCGTACAGGACCACGCCGACCAGTACTTC. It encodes CASRSVQDHADQYF.

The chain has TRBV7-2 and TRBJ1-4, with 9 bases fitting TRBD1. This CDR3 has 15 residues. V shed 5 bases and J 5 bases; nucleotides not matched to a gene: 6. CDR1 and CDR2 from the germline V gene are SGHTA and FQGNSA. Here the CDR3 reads CASSGNRGQNEKLFF. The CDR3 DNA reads TGTGCCAGCAGCGGAAACAGGGGGCAAAATGAAAAACTGTTTTTT.